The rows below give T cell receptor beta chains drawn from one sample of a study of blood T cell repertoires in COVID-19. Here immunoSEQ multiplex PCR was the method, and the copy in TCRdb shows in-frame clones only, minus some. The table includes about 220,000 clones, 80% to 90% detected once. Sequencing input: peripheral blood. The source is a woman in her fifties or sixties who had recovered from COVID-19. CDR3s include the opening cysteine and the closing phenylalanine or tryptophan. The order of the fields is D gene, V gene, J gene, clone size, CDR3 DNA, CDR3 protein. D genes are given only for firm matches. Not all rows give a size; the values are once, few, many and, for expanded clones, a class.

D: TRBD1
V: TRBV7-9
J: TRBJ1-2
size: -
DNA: TGTGCCAGCAGCTTAAAGGACAGGGGGGACTATGGCTACACCTTC
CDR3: CASSLKDRGDYGYTF

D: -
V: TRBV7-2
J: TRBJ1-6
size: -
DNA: TGTGCCAGCAGATCAACAGGGACCTCCTATAATTCACCCCTCCACTTT
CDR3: CASRSTGTSYNSPLHF

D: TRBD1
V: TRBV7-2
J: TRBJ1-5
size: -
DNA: TGTGCCAGCAGCGTACGACAGGGTTCGGGTCAGCCCCAGCATTTT
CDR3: CASSVRQGSGQPQHF

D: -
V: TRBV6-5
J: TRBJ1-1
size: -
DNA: TGTGCCAGATTGACTACGCAGCAGCCATACACTGAAGCTTTCTTT
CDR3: CARLTTQQPYTEAFF

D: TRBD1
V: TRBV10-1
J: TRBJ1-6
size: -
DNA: TGCGCCAGCAGGGACAGGGAGGATTCACCCCTCCACTTT
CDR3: CASRDREDSPLHF

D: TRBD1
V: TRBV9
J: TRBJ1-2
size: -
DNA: TGTGCCAGCAGCCGGGACAGGGGGCGCAGCGGCTATGGCTACACCTTC
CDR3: CASSRDRGRSGYGYTF

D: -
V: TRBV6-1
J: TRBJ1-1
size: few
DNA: TGTGCCAGCAGTGAAGACAGGGCAAGGACTGAAGCTTTCTTT
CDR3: CASSEDRARTEAFF

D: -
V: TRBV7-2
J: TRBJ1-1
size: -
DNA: TGTGCCAGCAGCTTACTCAGGGCGAACACTGAAGCTTTCTTT
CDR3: CASSLLRANTEAFF

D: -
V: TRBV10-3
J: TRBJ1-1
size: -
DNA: TGTGCCATCAGTTACGGGGGGAACACTGAAGCTTTCTTT
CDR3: CAISYGGNTEAFF

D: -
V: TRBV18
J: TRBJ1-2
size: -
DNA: TGTGCCAGCTCACCTGAGGGAAACTATGGCTACACCTTC
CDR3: CASSPEGNYGYTF

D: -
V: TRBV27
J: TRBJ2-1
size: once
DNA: TGTGCCAGCAGATCTATCCGCGGCGAGCAGTTCTTC
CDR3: CASRSIRGEQFF

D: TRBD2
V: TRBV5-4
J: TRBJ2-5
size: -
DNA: TGTGCCAGCAGCTTTCGGGGGGAGGAAGAGACCCAGTACTTC
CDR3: CASSFRGEEETQYF